These 31 T cell receptor beta chains share one sample of origin, sequenced in a study of blood T cell repertoires in COVID-19. Profiling relied on immunoSEQ multiplex PCR, and the TCRdb table lists in-frame clones only, not all of them. The sample lists around 260,000 clones, around 89% occurring once. Sequencing was done on a sample of peripheral blood. All receptors derive from a man younger than 45 with acute or convalescent COVID-19.

The rearrangement joins TRBV28 to TRBJ1-5, with D tentatively TRBD1 (5 bases). The CDR3 has 13 amino acids. The germline V gene has CDR1 MDHEN and CDR2 SYDVKM. Deletions cut 6 bases from V and 3 bases from J, with 9 bases between. The CDR3 region is CASSQDTNQPQHF. The CDR3 DNA sequence: TGTGCCAGCAGCCAGGACACCAATCAGCCCCAGCATTTT.

The V and J genes are TRBV10-3 and TRBJ2-2; TRBD1 agrees at 9 bases. V trimming: 6 bases; J trimming: 7 bases; junction bases outside the gene matches: 6. The germline CDR1 and CDR2 sequences are ENHRY and SYGVKD. This CDR3 has 14 amino acids. Here the CDR3 reads CAIRGQGGVGELFF. DNA of the CDR3: TGTGCCATCAGGGGACAGGGAGGGGTCGGGGAGCTGTTTTTT.

The chain carries TRBV6-5 and TRBJ1-2; D remains ambiguous. CDR3 size: 13 residues. The germline V and J ends were trimmed by 6 bases and 2 bases, with 10 bases remaining between them. The germline CDR1 and CDR2 sequences are MNHEY and SVGAGI. The CDR3 sequence: CASSSRENYGYTF. As DNA, the CDR3 is TGTGCCAGCAGCTCCCGGGAGAACTATGGCTACACCTTC.

The rearrangement uses TRBV27 and TRBJ1-3; D possibly corresponds to TRBD1 (5 bases). V lost 6 bases and J lost 0, with 18 bases in between. Germline V gives CDR1 MNHEY, CDR2 SMNVEV (reference sequence). The CDR3 covers 17 residues. This CDR3 is CASRPQRGGHSGNTIYF. DNA for the CDR3: TGTGCCAGCAGGCCCCAGCGGGGCGGCCACTCTGGAAACACCATATATTTT.

This chain joins TRBV19 and TRBJ2-6; D is unresolved. CDR1 and CDR2 from the germline V gene are LNHDA and SQIVND (reference sequence). There are 15 residues in the CDR3. The V and J ends lost 7 bases and 2 bases respectively, with 12 bases between them. CDR3 region: CASTIGSTGANVLTF. The CDR3 DNA reads TGTGCCAGTACCATTGGTAGCACTGGGGCCAACGTCCTGACTTTC. The full variable domain, in which reference TRBV19 and TRBJ2-6 provide the parts outside the CDR3, is DGGITQSPKYLFRKEGQNVTLSCEQNLNHDAMYWYRQDPGQGLRLIYYSQIVNDFQKGDIAEGYSVSREKKESFPLTVTSAQKNPTAFYLCASTIGSTGANVLTFGAGSRLTVL.

The V and J genes are TRBV11-2 and TRBJ2-1; tentative D call: TRBD2 (6 bases). V lost 4 bases, J lost 10 bases, and 26 bases lay in between. Germline CDR1 and CDR2: SGHAT and FQNNGV. The CDR3 covers 17 residues. Here the CDR3 reads CASSSNTGTSPTWEQFF. Written as DNA, the CDR3 is TGTGCCAGCAGCTCGAATACCGGGACTTCCCCGACATGGGAGCAGTTCTTC.

This rearrangement joins TRBV5-4 to TRBJ1-2, with D perhaps matching TRBD1 (6 bases). Trimming removed 2 bases at V and 5 bases at J, with 16 bases between. Germline CDR1 SGHNT, CDR2 YYREEE (reference sequence). The CDR3 is 15 amino acids. In DNA, the CDR3 is TGTGCCAGCAGCTTAGGGGGAAGGTTTACGTATGGCTACACCTTC. Translating gives CASSLGGRFTYGYTF.

The sample holds one count of this clone. This sequence joins TRBV7-9 and TRBJ2-1, with TRBD1 as a possible D gene (6 bases). V was shortened by 2 bases and J by 4 bases, with 9 bases between the two germline ends. The CDR3 has 14 amino acids. CDR1 is SEHNR, CDR2 FQNEAQ, per germline (reference sequence). The CDR3: CASSLSGQYNEQFF. CDR3 bases: TGTGCCAGCAGCTTATCTGGACAGTACAATGAGCAGTTCTTC.

The rearrangement uses TRBV30 and TRBJ2-3, with D hard to call. The germline V gene encodes CDR1 GTSNPN and CDR2 SVGIG (reference sequence). The CDR3 extends over 12 amino acids. V dropped 3 bases and J dropped 2 bases, with 6 bases sitting between them. The CDR3 bases are TGTGCCTGGAGCGGTACCACAGATACGCAGTATTTT. Protein product: CAWSGTTDTQYF.

The CDR3 protein is CASSYSMIGSSEQYF. The CDR3 DNA reads as TGTGCCAGCAGTTACTCGATGATCGGGTCCAGCGAGCAGTACTTC. The chain links TRBV6-5 to TRBJ2-7; D unresolved. Trimming took 0 bases from V and 6 from J, leaving 15 bases between them. The CDR3 loop spans 15 amino acids. Germline CDR1 is MNHEY and CDR2 is SVGAGI.

The rearrangement uses TRBV3-1 (or the pseudogene TRBV3-2) and TRBJ1-6; 7 nucleotides align to TRBD1. In germline, CDR1 is LGHDT, CDR2 YNNKEL (reference sequence). This CDR3 contains 15 residues. J gave up 6 bases and V 4 bases, and 6 bases lay outside the gene matches. The CDR3 coding sequence is TGTGCCAGCAGCCCGGGACAGAGGATTAATTCACCCCTCCACTTT. It translates to CASSPGQRINSPLHF.

The chain links TRBV30 to TRBJ1-6; 7 nucleotides match TRBD1. From germline, CDR1 is GTSNPN and CDR2 SVGIG (reference sequence). The J segment lost 0 bases and the V segment lost 3 bases, leaving 8 bases of the junction unmatched. CDR3 length: 17 amino acids. The CDR3 sequence is CAWSNRGLSSYNSPLHF. The CDR3 DNA reads as TGTGCCTGGAGCAACAGGGGACTTAGCTCCTATAATTCACCCCTCCACTTT.

The J gene is TRBJ2-3, the V gene TRBV4-1; 7 bases align to TRBD2. There are 15 residues in the CDR3. Trimming at V came to 6 bases and at J to 8 bases, leaving 14 bases not matched to a gene. Germline V gene sequence: CDR1 MGHRA, CDR2 YSYEKL. The CDR3 DNA reads as TGCGCCAGCAGGAAAGAGGGAGGGGTGTCGGGTACGCAGTATTTT. Translating it yields CASRKEGGVSGTQYF.

This chain connects TRBV24-1 to TRBJ2-1; 8 nucleotides align to TRBD2. The CDR3 spans 18 residues. Germline V gives CDR1 KGHDR, CDR2 SFDVKD. V was clipped by 3 bases and J by 7 bases; unmatched bases: 16. CDR3: CATSDNKWGGRRGNEQFF. The CDR3 DNA sequence: TGTGCCACCAGTGATAACAAATGGGGCGGGAGGCGAGGGAATGAGCAGTTCTTC.

The rearrangement uses TRBV9 and TRBJ2-2, with D maybe TRBD1 (7 bases). This CDR3 region has 13 residues. V was pared by 2 bases and J by 8 bases, with 10 bases between. CDR1 is SGDLS, CDR2 YYNGEE, per germline. The CDR3 here is CASSVTGTGELFF. The DNA of the CDR3 is TGTGCCAGCAGCGTGACAGGGACTGGGGAGCTGTTTTTT.

This chain uses TRBV27 with TRBJ1-2, with D unresolved. Germline CDR1 MNHEY, CDR2 SMNVEV (reference sequence). The length of the CDR3 is 16 residues. The V end was cut by 3 bases, the J end by 2 bases, with 16 bases between. This chain's CDR3 is CASSLSSPTPNYGYTF. The CDR3, as DNA: TGTGCCAGCAGTTTGTCGAGCCCCACCCCCAACTATGGCTACACCTTC.

The chain uses TRBV10-3 and TRBJ1-2, with TRBD1 matching 9 bases. V lost 0 bases, J lost 2 bases, and 1 base stayed unmatched. CDR3 size: 15 residues. Germline assignment: CDR1 ENHRY and CDR2 SYGVKD. The chain's CDR3 is CAISESGTGNYGYTF. In DNA form, the CDR3 reads TGTGCCATCAGTGAGTCTGGGACAGGGAACTATGGCTACACCTTC.

This clone appeared once. V gene TRBV5-5 combines with J gene TRBJ2-7; D unresolved. Germline CDR1 is SGHKS and CDR2 is YYEKEE (reference sequence). There are 15 residues in the CDR3. Trimming stripped 0 bases from V and 2 bases from J, with 12 bases between. The chain's CDR3 is CASSLGGSGPYEQYF. CDR3 DNA: TGTGCCAGCAGCTTGGGCGGTAGTGGTCCCTACGAGCAGTACTTC.

This clone was observed once. The chain links TRBV19 to TRBJ1-2; D uncertain. The CDR3 loop spans 12 amino acids. CDR1 is LNHDA and CDR2 is SQIVND in the germline V gene (reference sequence). Trimming took 3 bases from V and 8 from J, leaving 10 bases between them. The CDR3 DNA sequence: TGTGCCAGTAGTATCAGAAGATCAGGCTACACCTTC. Translation: CASSIRRSGYTF.

The CDR3 bases are TGTGCCAGCAGGCCCCGGGACAGTTACACTGAAGCTTTCTTT. This encodes CASRPRDSYTEAFF. The chain uses TRBV28 and TRBJ1-1; TRBD1 agrees at 7 bases. After removal of 6 bases from V and 3 bases from J, the junction contained 7 bases not matched to a gene. The CDR3 extends over 14 amino acids. CDR1 and CDR2 from the germline V gene are MDHEN and SYDVKM. Variable domain in full (rest from reference TRBV28 and TRBJ1-1): DVKVTQSSRYLVKRTGEKVFLECVQDMDHENMFWYRQDPGLGLRLIYFSYDVKMKEKGDIPEGYSVSREKKERFSLILESASTNQTSMYLCASRPRDSYTEAFFGQGTRLTVV.

V gene TRBV11-3 combines with J gene TRBJ1-5, with D uncertain. Germline V lookup: CDR1 SGHNT, CDR2 YENEEA. The CDR3 length is 12 residues. Trimming stripped 9 bases from V and 4 bases from J, with 10 bases between. The CDR3 is CASLGGNQPQHF. Written as DNA, the CDR3 is TGTGCCAGTCTTGGCGGTAATCAGCCCCAGCATTTT.

This chain joins TRBV18 and TRBJ1-1; a weak D match, TRBD1 (5 bases). Per the germline V gene, CDR1 is KGHSH and CDR2 is LQKENI. The ends were cut back, 6 bases at V and 4 bases at J, with 15 bases in the middle. This CDR3 has 14 amino acids. This CDR3 reads CASSPAGLGTEAFF. The CDR3 nucleotides are TGTGCCAGCTCGCCGGCAGGGCTAGGCACTGAAGCTTTCTTT. Full variable domain (remainder filled in from reference TRBV18 and TRBJ1-1): NAGVMQNPRHLVRRRGQEARLRCSPMKGHSHVYWYRQLPEEGLKFMVYLQKENIIDESGMPKERFSAEFPKEGPSILRIQQVVRGDSAAYFCASSPAGLGTEAFFGQGTRLTVV.

The chain joins TRBV27 to TRBJ2-7; 11 bases align to TRBD1. CDR1 and CDR2 from the germline V gene are MNHEY and SMNVEV (reference sequence). V lost 6 bases and J lost 12; bases outside the gene matches: 7. The CDR3 runs 12 residues. The CDR3 reads CASSLGQGDPYF. CDR3 bases: TGTGCCAGCAGCCTGGGACAGGGGGATCCGTACTTC.

The chain combines TRBV2 with TRBJ1-4; possible D gene TRBD1, 5 bases. Between the trimmed V and J ends, which lost 8 bases and 8 bases, there was a span of 18 bases. Germline V lookup: CDR1 SNHLY, CDR2 FYNNEI. The length of the CDR3 is 14 residues. CDR3 protein: CASWMGRVFEKLFF. In nucleotides, the CDR3 is TGTGCCAGCTGGATGGGCAGGGTTTTCGAAAAACTGTTTTTT.

This chain uses TRBV19 with TRBJ1-1; 8 bases are shared with TRBD1. Germline V gene lookup returns CDR1 LNHDA and CDR2 SQIVND (reference sequence). V lost 8 bases to trimming and J lost 3 bases; unmatched junction nucleotides: 8. The CDR3 length is 14 residues. CDR3 sequence: CASRAGGEDTEAFF. The CDR3 nucleotides are TGTGCCAGTCGGGCAGGGGGCGAGGACACTGAAGCTTTCTTT.

The chain has TRBV28 and TRBJ1-5; possible D gene TRBD1, 5 bases. Germline lookup yields CDR1 MDHEN and CDR2 SYDVKM. V was cut by 6 bases and J by 4 bases, with 16 bases left in between. This CDR3 is 15 amino acids long. The CDR3 sequence: CASSPIDSLNQPQHF. The CDR3 DNA sequence: TGTGCCAGCAGCCCCATTGACAGTTTAAATCAGCCCCAGCATTTT.

The gene calls are TRBV21-1 and TRBJ2-1; the D call TRBD1 from the table was never checked on the DNA. TRBV21-1 is a listed pseudogene. The length of the CDR3 is 13 residues. The CDR3 DNA sequence: TGTGCCCCACCGACACTCGAATACAATGAGCAGTTCTTC. Encoded protein: CAPPTLEYNEQFF.

The rearrangement uses TRBV4-1 and TRBJ2-7; D call uncertain. Deletions cut 2 bases from V and 4 bases from J, with 12 bases between. Germline values: CDR1 MGHRA, CDR2 YSYEKL. This CDR3 has 14 residues. As DNA, the CDR3 is TGCGCCAGCAGCCAACCCTCCGAACTTTACGAGCAGTACTTC. As protein: CASSQPSELYEQYF.

V and J are TRBV5-4 and TRBJ2-2; D perhaps matches TRBD2 (5 bases). V was pared by 4 bases and J by 6 bases, with 19 bases between. The CDR3 runs 16 residues. Germline lookup yields CDR1 SGHNT and CDR2 YYREEE (reference sequence). This CDR3 reads CASSVDEGTWAGELFF. DNA of the CDR3: TGTGCCAGCAGCGTAGACGAGGGCACATGGGCCGGGGAGCTGTTTTTT.

This chain joins TRBV12-3 or TRBV12-4 and TRBJ1-1, with no clear D. There are 13 residues in the CDR3. The V gene lost 7 bases and the J gene lost 1 base, with 10 bases spanning the gap. The CDR3 region has the DNA TGTGCCAGCACGTCACTGAGGAACACTGAAGCTTTCTTT. Its protein product is CASTSLRNTEAFF.

The V call is TRBV28, the J call TRBJ1-1; D gene unclear. The ends were cut back, 11 bases at V and 0 bases at J, with 13 bases in the middle. The CDR3 loop spans 13 amino acids. Germline V gene lookup returns CDR1 MDHEN and CDR2 SYDVKM. In DNA, the CDR3 is TGTGCCGGAGTCAATAACATGAACACTGAAGCTTTCTTT. Protein product: CAGVNNMNTEAFF.